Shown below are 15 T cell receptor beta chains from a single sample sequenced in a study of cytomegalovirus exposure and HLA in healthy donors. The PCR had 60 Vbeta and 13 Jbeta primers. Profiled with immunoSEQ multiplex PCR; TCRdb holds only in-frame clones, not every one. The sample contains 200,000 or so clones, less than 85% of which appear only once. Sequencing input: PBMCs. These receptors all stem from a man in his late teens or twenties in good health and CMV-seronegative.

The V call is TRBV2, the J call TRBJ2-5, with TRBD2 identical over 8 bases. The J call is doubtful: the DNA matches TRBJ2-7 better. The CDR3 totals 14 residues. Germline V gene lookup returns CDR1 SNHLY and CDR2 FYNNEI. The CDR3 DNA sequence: TGTGCCAGCAGTTGGGTCGGGAGGGCCTACGAGCAGTACTTC. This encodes CASSWVGRAYEQYF.

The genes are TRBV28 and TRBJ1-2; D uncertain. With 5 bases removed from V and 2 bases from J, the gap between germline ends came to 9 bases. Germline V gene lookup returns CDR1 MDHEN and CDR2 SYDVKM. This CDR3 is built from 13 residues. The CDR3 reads CASSPGMNYGYTF. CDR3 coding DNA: TGTGCCAGCAGTCCGGGGATGAACTATGGCTACACCTTC.

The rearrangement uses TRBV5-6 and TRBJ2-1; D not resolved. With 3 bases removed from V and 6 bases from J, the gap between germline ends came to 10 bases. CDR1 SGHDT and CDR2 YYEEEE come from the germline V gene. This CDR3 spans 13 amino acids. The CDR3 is CASSSPTGNEQFF. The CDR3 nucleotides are TGTGCCAGCAGCTCCCCCACGGGCAATGAGCAGTTCTTC. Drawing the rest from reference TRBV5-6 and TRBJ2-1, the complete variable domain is DAGVTQSPTHLIKTRGQQVTLRCSPKSGHDTVSWYQQALGQGPQFIFQYYEEEERQRGNFPDRFSGHQFPNYSSELNVNALLLGDSALYLCASSSPTGNEQFFGPGTRLTVL.

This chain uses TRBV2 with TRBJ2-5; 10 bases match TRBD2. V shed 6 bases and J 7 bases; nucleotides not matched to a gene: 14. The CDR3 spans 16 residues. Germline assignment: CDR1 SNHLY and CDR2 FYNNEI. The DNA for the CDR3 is TGTGCCAGCAGAGACCCGGGGCTAGCGGGAGTCGGGACCCAGTACTTC. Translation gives CASRDPGLAGVGTQYF.

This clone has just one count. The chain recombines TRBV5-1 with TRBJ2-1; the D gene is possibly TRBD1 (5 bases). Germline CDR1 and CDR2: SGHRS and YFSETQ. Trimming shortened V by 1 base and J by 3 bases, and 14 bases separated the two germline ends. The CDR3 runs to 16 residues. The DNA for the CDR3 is TGCGCCAGCAGCTTGATTGCTGCAGGGAACTACAATGAGCAGTTCTTC. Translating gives CASSLIAAGNYNEQFF.

This chain's CDR3 is CASSPRTGKQPQHF. The CDR3 coding sequence is TGTGCCAGCAGCCCGAGGACAGGGAAGCAGCCCCAGCATTTT. This rearrangement joins TRBV5-6 to TRBJ1-5; 8 nucleotides match TRBD1. CDR1 SGHDT and CDR2 YYEEEE come from the germline V gene. Unmatched junction bases numbered 7, after V lost 4 bases and J lost 7 bases. The CDR3 length is 14 residues.

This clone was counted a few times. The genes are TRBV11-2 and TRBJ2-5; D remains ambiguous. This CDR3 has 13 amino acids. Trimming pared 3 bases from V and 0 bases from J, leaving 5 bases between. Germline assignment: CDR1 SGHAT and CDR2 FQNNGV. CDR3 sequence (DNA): TGTGCCAGCAGCTTGAGGTACCAAGAGACCCAGTACTTC. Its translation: CASSLRYQETQYF.

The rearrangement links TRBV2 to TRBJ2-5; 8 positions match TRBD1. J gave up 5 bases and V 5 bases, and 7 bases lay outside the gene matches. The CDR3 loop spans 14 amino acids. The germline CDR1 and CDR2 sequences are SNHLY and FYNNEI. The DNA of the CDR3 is TGTGCCAGCAGTCAAGGACAGGGAGGTGAGACCCAGTACTTC. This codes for CASSQGQGGETQYF.

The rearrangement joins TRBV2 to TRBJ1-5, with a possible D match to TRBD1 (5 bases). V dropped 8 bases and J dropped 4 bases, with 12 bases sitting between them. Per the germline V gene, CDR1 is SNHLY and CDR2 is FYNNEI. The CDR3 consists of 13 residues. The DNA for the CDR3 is TGTGCCAGCTTGCGGGACGTTAATCAGCCCCAGCATTTT. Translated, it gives CASLRDVNQPQHF.

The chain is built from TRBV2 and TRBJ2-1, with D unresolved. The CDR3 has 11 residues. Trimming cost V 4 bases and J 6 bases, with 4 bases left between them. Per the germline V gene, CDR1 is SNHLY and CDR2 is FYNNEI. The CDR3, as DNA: TGTGCCAGCAGTGTCTCCAATGAGCAGTTCTTC. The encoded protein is CASSVSNEQFF.

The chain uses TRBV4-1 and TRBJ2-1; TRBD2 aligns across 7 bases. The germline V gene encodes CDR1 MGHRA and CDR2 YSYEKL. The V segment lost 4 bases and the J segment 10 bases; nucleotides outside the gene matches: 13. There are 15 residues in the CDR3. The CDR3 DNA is TGCGCCAGCAGCCCCTGGGAGGGTCTAGCCAAAGAGCAGTTCTTC. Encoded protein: CASSPWEGLAKEQFF.

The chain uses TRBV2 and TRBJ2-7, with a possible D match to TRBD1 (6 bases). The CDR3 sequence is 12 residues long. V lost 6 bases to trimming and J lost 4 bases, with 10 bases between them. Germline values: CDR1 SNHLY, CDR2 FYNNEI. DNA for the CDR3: TGTGCCAGCAGACAGGGTCTGTACGAGCAGTACTTC. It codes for CASRQGLYEQYF.

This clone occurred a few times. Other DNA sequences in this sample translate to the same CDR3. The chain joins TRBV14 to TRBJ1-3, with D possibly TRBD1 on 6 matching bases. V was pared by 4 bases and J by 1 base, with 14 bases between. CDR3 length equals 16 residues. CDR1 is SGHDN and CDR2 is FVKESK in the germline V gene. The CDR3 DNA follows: TGTGCCAGCAGCCGAACGCAGGGGTGGTCTGGAAACACCATATATTTT. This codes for CASSRTQGWSGNTIYF.

Written as DNA, the CDR3 is TGTGCCAGCAGTTACTCGAACAGGGGGCACACTGAAGCTTTCTTT. Translating it yields CASSYSNRGHTEAFF. The chain links TRBV6-5 to TRBJ1-1, with 9 bases identical to TRBD1. The J segment lost 3 bases and the V segment lost 0 bases, leaving 2 bases of the junction unmatched. The CDR3 has 15 amino acids. Germline V gene sequence: CDR1 MNHEY, CDR2 SVGAGI.

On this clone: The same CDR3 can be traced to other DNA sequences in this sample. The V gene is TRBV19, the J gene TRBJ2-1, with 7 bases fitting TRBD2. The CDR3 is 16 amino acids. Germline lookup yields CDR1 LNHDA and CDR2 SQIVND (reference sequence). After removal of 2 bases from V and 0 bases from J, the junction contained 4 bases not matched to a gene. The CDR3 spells CASSISGGSSYNEQFF. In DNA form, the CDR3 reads TGTGCCAGTAGTATATCTGGCGGGAGCTCCTACAATGAGCAGTTCTTC.